Shown below are 11 T cell receptor beta chains from a single sample sequenced in a study of regulatory T cells in long-lasting Graves disease. Specified time point: newly diagnosed GD, antithyroid drugs for less than 3 months. Researchers made the TCR library from RNA that was extracted from PBMCs. TCR beta libraries were built with iRepertoire HTBI primers and Arm-PCR of CDR3 regions. TCRdb fed the multiplex PCR reads into MiXCR, producing one record per CDR3 protein. The data hold roughly 530,000 distinct CDR3 sequences, with roughly a sixth observed a single time. This sample was shared with a second study, whose subject was T cells in Graves' hyperthyroidism and ophthalmopathy.

The sequencing used peripheral blood mononuclear cells (PBMCs), collected at new diagnosis, from a patient treated with antithyroid drugs. The receptors derive from a woman aged 35 to 59 with Graves disease.

Turning to this clonotype: This could be a read error, since a much larger clone is one nucleotide away. The V call is TRBV5-1, the J call TRBJ2-1; D assignment may be TRBD1 or TRBD2 (6 bases each). The germline CDR1 and CDR2 sequences are SGHRS and YFSETQ. This CDR3 comprises 15 residues. The V gene lost 1 base and the J gene lost 9 bases, with 17 bases spanning the gap. The CDR3 reads CASSLRRGPRVEQFF. CDR3 bases: TGCGCCAGCAGCTTGAGACGGGGGCCTCGGGTTGAGCAGTTCTTC.

This clonotype showed up many times. The chain has TRBV5-1 and TRBJ2-7; weak D call: TRBD2 (6 bases). Germline V gene lookup returns CDR1 SGHRS and CDR2 YFSETQ. The length of the CDR3 is 13 residues. V lost 3 bases and J lost 9, with 16 bases in between. CDR3 protein: CASSSSGEAVQYF. DNA for the CDR3: TGCGCCAGCAGCTCCTCCGGGGAGGCGGTGCAGTACTTC.

As regards this clonotype: A single base separates this from a much larger clone, so it may be a read error. The chain joins TRBV11-2 to TRBJ2-2, with TRBD2 identical over 8 bases. Germline CDR1 and CDR2: SGHAT and FQNNGV. This CDR3 is built from 16 residues. The J segment lost 4 bases and the V segment lost 5 bases, leaving 9 bases of the junction unmatched. The CDR3 bases are TGTGCCAGCAGCGCCGGACTGACTAGCGTCACCGGGGAGCTGTTTTTT. Its protein is CASSAGLTSVTGELFF.

In regard to this clonotype: A much larger clone sits a single nucleotide away, making a read error possible. The chain has TRBV5-1 and TRBJ2-1; a possible D gene is TRBD2 (6 bases). This CDR3 spans 13 amino acids. Germline V gene data show CDR1 as SGHRS and CDR2 as YFSETQ. CDR3 coding DNA: TGTGCCAGCAGCCCACTTGGGGGGACTGAGCAGTTCTTC. This translates into CASSPLGGTEQFF.

The CDR3 reads CASSIVAGMVGEQFF. The CDR3 bases are TGTGCCAGTAGTATAGTTGCAGGGATGGTGGGTGAGCAGTTCTTC. The J gene is TRBJ2-1, the V gene TRBV19; tentative D call: TRBD1 (5 bases). CDR3 size: 15 residues. The V gene's germline CDR1 is LNHDA and CDR2 SQIVND (reference sequence). The V and J ends lost 1 base and 9 bases respectively, with 16 bases between them.

The V and J genes are TRBV6-2 or TRBV6-3 and TRBJ2-7; D is unresolved. Germline values: CDR1 MNHEY, CDR2 SVGEGT. Trimming shortened V by 6 bases and J by 6 bases, and 15 bases separated the two germline ends. The CDR3 is 13 amino acids. In DNA form, the CDR3 reads TGTGCCAGCAGCCCCGGTCCCTCGACCGAGCAGTACTTC. The encoded protein is CASSPGPSTEQYF.

This clonotype was picked up many times. The rearrangement links TRBV19 to TRBJ2-3; D unresolved. Germline CDR1 is LNHDA and CDR2 is SQIVND (reference sequence). V lost 3 bases, J lost 0 bases, and 10 bases lay in between. This CDR3 has 15 residues. This CDR3 is CASSISVGSTDTQYF. CDR3 bases: TGTGCCAGTAGTATCTCCGTCGGGAGCACAGATACGCAGTATTTT.

This clonotype was observed many times. This chain links TRBV2 with TRBJ1-5; D remains unclear. Germline CDR1 is SNHLY and CDR2 is FYNNEI. Trimming removed 1 base from V and 5 bases from J, with 9 bases in between. The CDR3 totals 14 residues. The CDR3: CASSEGASYQPQHF. The CDR3 DNA sequence: TGTGCCAGCAGTGAAGGAGCTTCCTATCAGCCCCAGCATTTT.

In its sample, this clonotype was seen a few times. The chain combines TRBV14 with TRBJ2-5, with D perhaps matching TRBD1 (5 bases). In germline, CDR1 is SGHDN, CDR2 FVKESK. Trimming removed 0 bases from V and 4 bases from J, with 15 bases in between. The length of the CDR3 is 16 residues. CDR3 sequence: CASSQDEETEGETQYF. In DNA, the CDR3 is TGTGCCAGCAGCCAAGACGAGGAGACAGAAGGAGAGACCCAGTACTTC.

This clonotype was seen a few times. The chain joins TRBV7-3 to TRBJ2-1; 9 bases are a match to TRBD2. V lost 4 bases to trimming and J lost 12 bases; unmatched junction nucleotides: 16. The CDR3 is 16 residues long. Germline V gene lookup returns CDR1 SGHTA and CDR2 FQGTGA. Here the CDR3 reads CASSSKVGRGGGGQFF. CDR3 DNA: TGTGCCAGCAGCTCAAAGGTGGGGCGGGGGGGAGGTGGGCAGTTCTTC.

CDR3 nucleotides: TGTGCCAGCAGTTTCGTCCGATCTGGAAACACCATATATTTT. Its translation: CASSFVRSGNTIYF. This chain links TRBV12-3 or TRBV12-4 with TRBJ1-3; D remains unclear. The CDR3 length is 14 residues. V lost 3 bases to trimming and J lost 1 base, with 7 bases between them.